The sequence of this T cell receptor beta chain was determined in a study of post-analysis software for immune sequencing data. The CDR3 has 15 amino acids. The V and J ends lost 2 bases and 6 bases, in that order; junction bases with no gene match: 9. Germline loops: CDR1 LNHNV, CDR2 YYDKDF (reference sequence). General observations from the study: Versus controls, multiple sclerosis patients showed significantly lower diversity (normalized Chao1). A handful of TRBV segments, including TRBV5-6, TRBV5-1 and TRBV20-1, were more frequent in patients than controls.

In its sample, this clonotype was seen once. Its antigen is not identified. Unique molecular identifiers were carried by the TCR beta cDNA libraries. TCRdb re-called the PCR reads through MiXCR, storing one row per CDR3 protein. The sample lists about 800,000 distinct CDR3 sequences; 25% to 30% were seen once. The sample comprised blood. This sequence originates from a girl aged 10-17 years with multiple sclerosis. The rearrangement links TRBV15 to TRBJ1-1, with 7 bases fitting TRBD1. DNA for the CDR3: TGTGCCACCAGCAGATCACCCGGGACAGAGCCTGAAGCTTTCTTT. Translating it yields CATSRSPGTEPEAFF.